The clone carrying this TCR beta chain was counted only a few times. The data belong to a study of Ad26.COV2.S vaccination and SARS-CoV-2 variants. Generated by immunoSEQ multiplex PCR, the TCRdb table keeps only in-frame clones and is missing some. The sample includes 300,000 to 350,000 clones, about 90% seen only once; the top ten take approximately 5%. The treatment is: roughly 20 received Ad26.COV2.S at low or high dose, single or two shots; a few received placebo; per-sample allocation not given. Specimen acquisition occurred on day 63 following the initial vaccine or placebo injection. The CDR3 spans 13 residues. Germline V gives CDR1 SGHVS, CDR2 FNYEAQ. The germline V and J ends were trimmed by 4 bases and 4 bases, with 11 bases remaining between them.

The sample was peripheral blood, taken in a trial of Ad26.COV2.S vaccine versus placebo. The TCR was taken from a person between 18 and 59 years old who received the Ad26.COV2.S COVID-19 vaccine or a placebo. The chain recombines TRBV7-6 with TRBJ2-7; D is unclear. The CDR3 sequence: CASSSAIKYEQYV. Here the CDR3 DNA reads TGTGCCAGCAGCTCCGCCATTAAATACGAGCAGTACGTC.